These 26 T cell receptor beta chains came from one sample sequenced in a study of tumor-infiltrating lymphocytes in primary liver carcinoma. Investigators took RNA and DNA out together from about 21-30 mg of unsorted bulk tissue. cDNA specific to TCR beta was made from approximately 500 ng of total RNA, with a constant-region primer employed for priming. The TCR beta library was amplified through three nested multiplex PCR rounds in a modified ARM-PCR procedure. Researchers ran the first two PCR rounds for ten to eleven cycles each with TRBV1-TRBV30 forward primers and a C-beta reverse primer. From the multiplex PCR reads, TCRdb called clonotypes with MiXCR, one entry per CDR3 protein. The data contain about 41,000 distinct CDR3 sequences, 73% of them singletons. Input material: liver tumor tissue from sampling region 2. The subset was: tumor region T2, inferior pole. These receptors originate from a man aged 35-49 years with primary liver carcinoma and hepatitis B virus infection.

This rearrangement joins TRBV6-1 to TRBJ2-1; no clear D gene. The CDR3 covers 15 residues. Germline V gene data show CDR1 as MNHNS and CDR2 as SASEGT. Trimming removed 10 bases from V and 0 bases from J, with 16 bases in between. The CDR3 bases are TGTGCCAACACTTTGGCGGATAGCTCCTACAATGAGCAGTTCTTC. Its translation is CANTLADSSYNEQFF.

At least ten counts were recorded for this clonotype. The J gene is TRBJ2-3, the V gene TRBV5-4; no firm D call. The CDR3 runs 12 residues. V was shortened by 0 bases and J by 5 bases, with 4 bases between the two germline ends. CDR1 and CDR2 from the germline V gene are SGHNT and YYREEE (reference sequence). The CDR3 sequence is CASSLGGDTQYF. CDR3 coding DNA: TGTGCCAGCAGCTTGGGGGGAGATACGCAGTATTTT.

About this clonotype itself: Because it lacks the conserved phenylalanine or tryptophan at the end, this CDR3 is likely a read error. V is TRBV11-1 and J is TRBJ1-6; the D gene is possibly TRBD1 (5 bases). Germline CDR1 is SGHAT and CDR2 is FQDESV (reference sequence). This CDR3 region has 13 residues. For the CDR3, the DNA is TGTAACAGCAGCCGGACACTGGTTTCACCCCTCCACTAT. Protein product: CNSSRTLVSPLHY.

Of note for this clonotype: Relative to the germline gene, one junction end is altered; a read error may explain this. The J gene is TRBJ2-1, the V gene TRBV11-3; D unclear. CDR3 size: 14 residues. Germline V gene sequence: CDR1 SGHNT, CDR2 YENEEA. This chain's CDR3 is CAGSLGVSNNEQLF. In DNA form, the CDR3 reads TGTGCTGGCAGCTTAGGCGTCTCGAACAATGAGCAGTTGTTC.

This clonotype appeared a single time. Since no conserved phenylalanine or tryptophan closes the CDR3, a read error is the likely cause. The limits of the CDR3 on the DNA are not certain, so only TCRdb's listed CDR3 is given. The chain links TRBV11-1 to TRBJ2-4; the listed D gene, TRBD2, was not tested against the DNA. The CDR3 has 17 residues if both end residues are counted. CDR1 and CDR2 (germline): SGHAT, FQDESV (reference sequence). This CDR3 reads CASSIPGTSGTKNIHYL.

On this clonotype: The conserved phenylalanine or tryptophan normally closing the CDR3 is absent here, so this likely arose from a read error. The CDR3 is CASNVRGAETQYV. CDR3 nucleotide sequence: TGTGCCAGCAATGTAAGGGGCGCAGAGACCCAGTACGTC. The chain recombines TRBV6-1 with TRBJ2-5; tentative D call: TRBD1 (5 bases). Trimming took 7 bases from V and 4 from J, leaving 13 bases between them. This CDR3 is built from 13 residues. Germline CDR1 and CDR2: MNHNS and SASEGT.

Points on this clonotype: Germline and junction disagree at one end, which may indicate a read error. The chain has TRBV12-3 or TRBV12-4 and TRBJ1-1; D ambiguous. The CDR3 runs to 13 residues. The DNA for the CDR3 is TGTGCCAACAGTCCTCGGTCGAACACTGAAGCCTTCTTT. It specifies CANSPRSNTEAFF.

As for this clonotype: An end of the junction does not agree with germline; a read error may underlie this. This sequence joins TRBV7-8 and TRBJ2-1; 11 positions agree with TRBD2. CDR1 and CDR2 from the germline V gene are SGHVS and FQNEAQ. The CDR3 is made up of 16 amino acids. The chain's CDR3 is CASSYLAGGSYNERFF. As DNA, the CDR3 is TGTGCCAGCAGCTATTTAGCGGGAGGGTCCTACAATGAGCGGTTCTTC. The full variable domain, in which reference TRBV7-8 and TRBJ2-1 provide the parts outside the CDR3, is GAGVSQSPRYKVAKRGQDVALRCDPISGHVSLFWYQQALGQGPEFLTYFQNEAQLDKSGLPSDRFFAERPEGSVSTLKIQRTQQEDSAVYLCASSYLAGGSYNERFFGPGTRLTVL.

The chain is built from TRBV7-2 and TRBJ2-6, with 15 bases that match TRBD2. V lost 4 bases, J lost 3 bases, and 13 bases stayed unmatched. This CDR3 region has 21 residues. Germline lookup yields CDR1 SGHTA and CDR2 FQGNSA. Here the CDR3 reads CASSSADRPGLAGGGANVLTF. Written as DNA, the CDR3 is TGTGCCAGCAGCTCCGCGGACAGGCCGGGACTAGCGGGAGGTGGGGCCAACGTCCTGACTTTC.

This clonotype appeared a few times. Here the CDR3 reads CASSQDPKRGAIGELFF. The CDR3 DNA follows: TGCGCCAGCAGCCAAGACCCTAAGCGGGGGGCGATCGGGGAGCTGTTTTTT. The V gene is TRBV4-1, the J gene TRBJ2-2; 9 nucleotides line up with TRBD2. Germline CDR1 and CDR2: MGHRA and YSYEKL. This CDR3 spans 17 amino acids. The trim removed 0 bases at V and 7 bases at J, leaving 9 bases unmatched.

Of note for this clonotype: Likely a read error: the CDR3 ends without its conserved phenylalanine or tryptophan. The J gene is TRBJ2-3, the V gene TRBV12-3 or TRBV12-4; D not certain. The CDR3 extends over 13 amino acids. In DNA form, the CDR3 reads TGTGCAAGCAGTTTATCAGGAGTCGATACGCAGTATATT. Its protein product is CASSLSGVDTQYI.

Comments on this clonotype: An end of the junction does not agree with germline; a read error may underlie this. The chain carries TRBV4-1 and TRBJ2-2; TRBD1 matches at 7 bases. Germline-derived CDR1 and CDR2 are MGHRA and YSYEKL. The CDR3 consists of 13 residues. CDR3 sequence: CASSHAVAGGLFF. The DNA of the CDR3 is TGCGCCAGCAGCCACGCCGTAGCAGGGGGGCTGTTTTTT.

Concerning this clonotype: One junction end does not reproduce the germline sequence, and a read error may be involved. The CDR3 region has the DNA TGTGCCAGCAACTCTAACAGGAACTCCTACGGGCAGTACTTT. Its translation is CASNSNRNSYGQYF. V gene TRBV11-2 combines with J gene TRBJ2-7; TRBD1 is a possible D gene (5 bases). The V gene's germline CDR1 is SGHAT and CDR2 FQNNGV. This CDR3 is 14 amino acids long.

To note about this clonotype: One end of the junction does not line up with germline, which may come from a read error. This sequence joins TRBV6-1 and TRBJ1-2; no clear D. CDR1 is MNHNS and CDR2 is SASEGT in the germline V gene. The CDR3 loop spans 13 amino acids. The CDR3 sequence: CASSEREPYGYTF. In DNA, the CDR3 is TGTGCCAGCAGTGAACGAGAGCCTTATGGTTACACCTTC.

About this clonotype: The CDR3 carries no conserved terminal phenylalanine or tryptophan, so it likely arises from a read error. V gene TRBV11-2 combines with J gene TRBJ2-1; D gene uncertain. Germline V gene sequence: CDR1 SGHAT, CDR2 FQNNGV. V gave up 3 bases and J gave up 8 bases, with 17 bases separating them. The CDR3 runs to 15 residues. The chain's CDR3 is CASSFSGPLDDEQFL. In DNA form, the CDR3 reads TGTGCCAGCAGCTTTAGTGGGCCACTCGACGATGAGCAGTTCTTA.

In the case of this clonotype: The conserved phenylalanine or tryptophan is not found at the CDR3 terminus, so this likely reflects a read error. The genes are TRBV29-1 and TRBJ1-2; D gene unclear. CDR3 length: 14 residues. V was cut by 0 bases and J by 10 bases, with 18 bases left in between. Germline CDR1 is SQVTM and CDR2 is ANQGSEA. The CDR3 DNA follows: TGCAGCGTTGAAGAGGGCCGCAGGTCATACGACTACACCTTA. Its protein is CSVEEGRRSYDYTL.

Details on this clonotype: Mismatch with germline at one junction end may stem from a read error. V usage is TRBV11-2 and J usage is TRBJ2-6; 8 positions match TRBD1. Germline V gene sequence: CDR1 SGHAT, CDR2 FQNNGV. The CDR3 has 21 amino acids. The CDR3 sequence is CVSNMEGDRGISLSGANVLTF. The CDR3 DNA is TGTGTCAGCAACATGGAGGGAGACAGGGGCATTTCCCTCTCTGGGGCCAACGTCCTGACTTTC. The variable domain in full, with the rest retrieved from reference TRBV11-2 and TRBJ2-6, is EAGVAQSPRYKIIEKRQSVAFWCNPISGHATLYWYQQILGQGPKLLIQFQNNGVVDDSQLPKDRFSAERLKGVDSTLKIQPAKLEDSAVYLCVSNMEGDRGISLSGANVLTFGAGSRLTVL.

As concerns this clonotype: This may be a read error: a much more frequent sequence differs by one nucleotide. The chain carries TRBV19 and TRBJ2-1; D is unresolved. The CDR3 contains 14 residues. Germline CDR1 and CDR2: LNHDA and SQIVND (reference sequence). CDR3 region: CTSSPLISYNEQFF. For the CDR3, the DNA is TGTACCAGTAGCCCCCTGATCTCCTACAATGAGCAGTTCTTC.

This chain links TRBV6-2 or TRBV6-3 with TRBJ2-7; perhaps TRBD2 as D (6 bases). This CDR3 has 15 residues. Germline V CDR1 and CDR2: MNHEY, SVGEGT. Trimming removed 6 bases from V and 6 bases from J, with 21 bases in between. CDR3 loop: CASSTPTSGACEQYF. The DNA of the CDR3 is TGTGCCAGCAGCACTCCGACTAGTGGAGCGTGCGAGCAGTACTTC.

This clonotype has a handful of counts. A much more abundant neighbour one base away suggests this may be a read error. The CDR3 loop is CACRTENTEAFF. In DNA form, the CDR3 reads TGTGCCTGCAGGACTGAGAACACTGAAGCTTTCTTT. This chain links TRBV28 with TRBJ1-1, with D uncertain. Germline CDR1 MDHEN, CDR2 SYDVKM. This CDR3 has 12 amino acids.

A word on this clonotype: No conserved phenylalanine or tryptophan is present at the end of the CDR3, so a read error is the likely explanation. The V call is TRBV11-2, the J call TRBJ2-7; D not certain. Looked up from germline, CDR1 is SGHAT and CDR2 is FQNNGV. The length of the CDR3 is 12 residues. In DNA, the CDR3 is TGTGTCAGCAGTCCCTGGGGCTACGAGCAGTACCTC. Translating gives CVSSPWGYEQYL.

A remark on this clonotype: A read error may produce the germline difference seen at one junction end. The genes are TRBV7-9 and TRBJ1-1, with a weak D call TRBD1 (5 bases). Germline CDR1 reads SEHNR; CDR2 reads FQNEAQ (reference sequence). The CDR3 totals 16 residues. CDR3 sequence: CANSQTGLPRGTEAFF. The CDR3 DNA is TGTGCCAACAGCCAGACGGGACTTCCAAGGGGCACTGAAGCTTTCTTT.

In its sample, this clonotype was seen many times. J is TRBJ2-3 and V is TRBV30; the match to TRBD2 covers 11 bases. This CDR3 has 14 residues. Germline CDR1 is GTSNPN and CDR2 is SVGIG (reference sequence). The V gene end was trimmed by 1 base and the J gene end by 4 bases; junction bases not matched to a gene: 1. The CDR3 DNA reads TGTGCCTGGAGTGGACTAGCGGGACCAGATACGCAGTATTTT. The encoded protein is CAWSGLAGPDTQYF. Full variable domain (outside the CDR3, taken from reference TRBV30 and TRBJ2-3): SQTIHQWPATLVQPVGSPLSLECTVEGTSNPNLYWYRQAAGRGLQLLFYSVGIGQISSEVPQNLSASRPQDRQFILSSKKLLLSDSGFYLCAWSGLAGPDTQYFGPGTRLTVL.

The chain recombines TRBV7-8 with TRBJ2-5; TRBD2 agrees at 11 bases. The germline V gene has CDR1 SGHVS and CDR2 FQNEAQ. This CDR3 has 15 amino acids. The CDR3 sequence: CTTSLGTSGQETQYF. In nucleotides, the CDR3 is TGTACCACCAGCTTAGGGACTAGCGGACAAGAGACCCAGTACTTC.

By its share, this clonotype is medium-sized. The chain has TRBV5-4 and TRBJ2-7, with 8 bases aligning to TRBD1. CDR3 length equals 15 residues. CDR1 and CDR2 (germline): SGHNT, YYREEE (reference sequence). V gave up 3 bases and J gave up 6 bases; unmatched junction bases: 11. DNA for the CDR3: TGTGCCAGCAGCTCTGGGACAGGCGCGAGAGGCGAGCAGTACTTC. Its translation: CASSSGTGARGEQYF.

This clonotype was observed once. Germline is not matched at one junction end, which may reflect a read error. The J gene is TRBJ2-6, the V gene TRBV29-1, with D possibly matching TRBD1 (5 bases). The CDR3 spans 14 residues. Germline V gene sequence: CDR1 SQVTM, CDR2 ANQGSEA. CDR3 in DNA: TGCAACGTCGAAGGACAAACTGGGGCCAACATCCTGACTTTC. Amino acid sequence: CNVEGQTGANILTF.